This TCR beta chain was found in a study of radiotherapy plus CTLA-4 blockade in lung cancer. Enrolled patients, whose metastatic non-small-cell lung cancer was chemo-refractory, received focal radiation plus CTLA-4 blockade with ipilimumab. Overall study results and limits: In blood, TCR clones derived from the tumor expanded after radiotherapy plus ipilimumab. Strongest reported response predictors: early blood clone changes and post-radiation interferon-beta.

Germline CDR1 and CDR2: LNHDA and SQIVND (reference sequence). This CDR3 has 15 amino acids. Details on this clone: Its antigen remains unknown.

Some clones are missing from TCRdb's copy, which holds only in-frame ones; the method was immunoSEQ multiplex PCR. The sample lists more than 95,000 clones, about 83% seen once, with roughly 5% in the top ten. The chain is built from TRBV19 and TRBJ2-5; possibly TRBD1 for D (6 bases). Matching the DNA end better, TRBJ2-7 makes the J call doubtful. Sequenced here: peripheral blood, sampled from a patient treated with radiotherapy plus ipilimumab. This clonotype originated in a human donor with non-small cell lung cancer who had a partial response to radiotherapy plus ipilimumab. The CDR3 spells CASSSFGQRTYEQYF. The CDR3 DNA sequence: TGTGCCAGTAGCTCGTTCGGACAGAGAACCTACGAGCAGTACTTC.